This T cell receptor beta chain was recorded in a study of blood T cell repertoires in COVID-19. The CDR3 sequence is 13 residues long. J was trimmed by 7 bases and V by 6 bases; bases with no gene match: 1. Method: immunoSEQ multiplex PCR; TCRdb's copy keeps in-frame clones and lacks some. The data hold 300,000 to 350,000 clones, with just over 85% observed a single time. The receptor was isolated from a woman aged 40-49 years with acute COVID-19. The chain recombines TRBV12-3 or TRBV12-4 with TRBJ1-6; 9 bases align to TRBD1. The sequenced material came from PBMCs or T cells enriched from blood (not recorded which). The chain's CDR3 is CASRQGANSPLHF. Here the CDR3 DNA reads TGTGCCAGCAGACAGGGGGCAAATTCACCCCTCCACTTT.